This T cell receptor beta chain was profiled in a study of cytomegalovirus exposure and HLA in healthy donors. This CDR3 contains 16 residues. CDR1 is LNHDA and CDR2 is SQIVND in the germline V gene (reference sequence). V lost 5 bases, J lost 6 bases, and 15 bases stayed unmatched. The PCR made use of 60 Vbeta and 13 Jbeta primers. Profiling relied on immunoSEQ multiplex PCR, and the TCRdb table lists in-frame clones only, not all of them. The repertoire holds more than 150,000 clones, approximately 80% seen once, with more than 0.95% in the top ten. The chain joins TRBV19 to TRBJ1-1; 7 nucleotides align to TRBD1. The sequenced material came from PBMCs. This TCR derives from a girl between 2 and 10 years old in good health and CMV-seropositive. The CDR3 here is CASSSQTGWFVAEAFF. The CDR3 DNA reads TGTGCCAGTAGTTCCCAGACAGGGTGGTTTGTGGCTGAAGCTTTCTTT.